This note documents a single T cell receptor beta chain sequence. Its recognized antigen is unknown. Base qualities were left out, and no much larger clone turns up one base away. The immunoSEQ Assay, a bias-controlled multiplex PCR, was used to amplify TCRbeta CDR3 regions from genomic DNA. The original methods were these. Within the assay, amplification of reference gene primers was used to estimate how many nucleated cells each sample contained. Sequence reads were collapsed and filtered to measure the absolute abundance of every unique TCRbeta CDR3 rearrangement. For each sample, productive Simpson clonality was calculated as the square root of Simpson's diversity index across productive rearrangements. TCRdb stores this immuneACCESS table with in-frame sequences only. Part of the clones is absent; in the studies checked, under half of the shortfall reflects unresolved V genes, and no reason is known for the rest. V, J and clone size derive from that table, while D and trimming were established from the DNA sequence. This sample is represented by roughly 260,000 clones; approximately 91% of them were singletons. Of the sample, 2% to 3% is held by the ten largest clones.

The sample comes from a study of blood T cell repertoires in COVID-19 (dated by TCRdb to about 2020). For the study in its entirety: Samples from collaborators originated in the United States, Italy and Spain and spanned both the acute and convalescent phases of COVID-19. The material from the prospective study consisted of cDNA or gDNA derived from T cells, B-cell-depleted T cells, or PBMCs. Deeply sampled blood TCRbeta repertoires from subjects exposed to, actively infected with, or recovered from COVID-19 were included in the dataset. The repertoires were released in a freely available public database intended as a resource for research on the immune response to SARS-CoV-2. The samples were drawn from two sources: the first 160 participants of the ongoing ImmuneRACE study, and 950 to 1,500 subjects contributed by 6 global collaborators. Sample metadata almost always included a de-identified subject ID, COVID-19 status, age in years and sex. Where available, HLA class I and class II types were obtained from metadata supplied by the sample provider rather than from assay-based typing.

The paper as a whole reports these results and caveats: Clinical and demographic metadata were provided uncurated, with the amount varying by source and participant.

One collaborating source in Seattle enrolled patients while the patients were actively infected and followed the patients over time throughout the course of disease. Whole blood was collected in K2EDTA tubes by collaborating institutions according to the institutions' own protocols. For TCRbeta analysis, collaborators shipped samples in one of three forms: frozen whole blood, isolated PBMCs, or DNA extracted from either of those sample types. This sequence originates from a person aged 18-30 years with COVID-19, enrolled during active disease. Material: peripheral blood.

The nucleotides are TGTGCCACCAGTGCGGGGACTAGCGGAATCTCCTACAATGAGCAGTTCTTC. It translates as CATSAGTSGISYNEQFF. The chain is made from TRBV24-1 and TRBJ2-1; 11 bases in the junction line up with TRBD2. There are 17 amino acids in the CDR3, from cysteine to phenylalanine inclusive. Of the read, only the CDR3 DNA is kept; its 51 bases are in frame from base 1. The germline V gene supplies CDR1 KGHDR and CDR2 SFDVKD. V has 5 bases trimmed and J has 0 bases trimmed; junction bases matching no gene number 5.